This T cell receptor beta chain was identified in a study of blood T cell repertoires in COVID-19. Study in general: COVID-19 samples collected from the United States, Italy and Spain covered acute and convalescent phases. The cDNA or gDNA used as material had been derived from T cells, B-cell-depleted T cells, or PBMCs.

Per the study methods: Amplification of reference gene primers provided the estimated nucleated cell counts. Clones were read by immunoSEQ multiplex PCR, and TCRdb kept only the in-frame ones, dropping some. The DNA was the basis for D and trimming; V, J and clone size are from that table. The sample has 130,000 to 150,000 clones, approximately 79% seen once. Germline V gene data show CDR1 as MNHEY and CDR2 as SVGAGI. Trimming took 6 bases from V and 8 from J; bases not matched to a gene: 11. This CDR3 region has 14 residues. Input material: peripheral blood. This clonotype was sampled from a man aged 45-65 years with active or convalescent COVID-19. The chain has TRBV6-5 and TRBJ1-2; the match to TRBD1 covers 8 bases. As DNA, the CDR3 is TGTGCCAGCAGAATCACCCAGGGGGCGAGAGGCTACACCTTC. It is translated as CASRITQGARGYTF.